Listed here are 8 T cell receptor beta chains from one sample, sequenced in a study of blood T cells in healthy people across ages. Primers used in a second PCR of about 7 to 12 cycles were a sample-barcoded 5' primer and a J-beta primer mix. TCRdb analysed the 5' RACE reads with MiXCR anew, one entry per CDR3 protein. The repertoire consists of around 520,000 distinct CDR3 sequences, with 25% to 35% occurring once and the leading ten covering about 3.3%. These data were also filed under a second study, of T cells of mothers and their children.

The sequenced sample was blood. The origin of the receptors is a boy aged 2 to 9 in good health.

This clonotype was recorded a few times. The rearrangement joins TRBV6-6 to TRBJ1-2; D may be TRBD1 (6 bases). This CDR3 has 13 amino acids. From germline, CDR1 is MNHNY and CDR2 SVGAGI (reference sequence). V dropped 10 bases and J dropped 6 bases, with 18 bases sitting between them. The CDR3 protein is CAIKTGGANGYTF. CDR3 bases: TGTGCCATCAAGACCGGGGGGGCAAATGGCTACACCTTC.

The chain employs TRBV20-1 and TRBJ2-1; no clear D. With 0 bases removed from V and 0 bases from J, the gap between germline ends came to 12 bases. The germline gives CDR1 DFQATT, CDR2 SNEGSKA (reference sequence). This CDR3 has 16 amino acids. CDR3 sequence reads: CSARESQRSSYNEQFF. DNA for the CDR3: TGCAGTGCTAGAGAGAGCCAGCGCAGCTCCTACAATGAGCAGTTCTTC.

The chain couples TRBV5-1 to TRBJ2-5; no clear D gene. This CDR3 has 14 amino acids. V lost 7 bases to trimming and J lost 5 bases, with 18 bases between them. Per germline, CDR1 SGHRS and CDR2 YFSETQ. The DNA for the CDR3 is TGCGCCAGCCGTCCGGACCCCAGACCGGAGACCCAGTACTTC. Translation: CASRPDPRPETQYF. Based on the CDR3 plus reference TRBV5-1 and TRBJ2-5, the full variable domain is KAGVTQTPRYLIKTRGQQVTLSCSPISGHRSVSWYQQTPGQGLQFLFEYFSETQRNKGNFPGRFSGRQFSNSRSEMNVSTLELGDSALYLCASRPDPRPETQYFGPGTRLLVL.

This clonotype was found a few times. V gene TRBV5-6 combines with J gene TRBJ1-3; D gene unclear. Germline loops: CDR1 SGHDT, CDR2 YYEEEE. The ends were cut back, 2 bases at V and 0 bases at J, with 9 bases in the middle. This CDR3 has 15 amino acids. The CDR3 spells CASSFSVTSGNTIYF. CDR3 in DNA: TGTGCCAGCAGCTTTTCGGTAACCTCTGGAAACACCATATATTTT.

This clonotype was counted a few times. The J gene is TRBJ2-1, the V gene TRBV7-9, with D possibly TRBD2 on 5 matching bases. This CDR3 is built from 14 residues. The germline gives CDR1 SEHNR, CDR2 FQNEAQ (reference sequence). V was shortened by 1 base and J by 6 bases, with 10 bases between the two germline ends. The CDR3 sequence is CASSLVPSFNEQFF. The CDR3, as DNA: TGTGCCAGCAGCTTAGTTCCTAGCTTCAATGAGCAGTTCTTC.

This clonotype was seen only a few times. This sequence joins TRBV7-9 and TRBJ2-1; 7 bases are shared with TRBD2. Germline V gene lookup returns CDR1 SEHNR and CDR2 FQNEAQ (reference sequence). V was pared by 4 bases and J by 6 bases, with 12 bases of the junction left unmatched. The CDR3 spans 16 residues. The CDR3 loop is CASSSFGGTGRNEQFF. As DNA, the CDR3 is TGTGCCAGCAGCTCGTTCGGGGGGACGGGACGCAATGAGCAGTTCTTC. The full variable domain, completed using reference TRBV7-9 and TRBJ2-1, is DTGVSQNPRHKITKRGQNVTFRCDPISEHNRLYWYRQTLGQGPEFLTYFQNEAQLEKSRLLSDRFSAERPKGSFSTLEIQRTEQGDSAMYLCASSSFGGTGRNEQFFGPGTRLTVL.

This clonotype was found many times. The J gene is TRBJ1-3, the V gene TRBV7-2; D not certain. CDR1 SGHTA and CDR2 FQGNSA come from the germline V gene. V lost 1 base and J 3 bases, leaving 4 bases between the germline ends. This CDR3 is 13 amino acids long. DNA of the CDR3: TGTGCCAGCAGCTTAGTTGGTGGAAACACCATATATTTT. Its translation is CASSLVGGNTIYF.

The CDR3 DNA follows: TGTGCCAGCAGTTCCAGGGGGACTCCCACAGGGGAGCTGTTTTTT. Amino acids: CASSSRGTPTGELFF. V and J are TRBV12-3 or TRBV12-4 and TRBJ2-2, with D possibly being TRBD1 (7 bases). The CDR3 sequence is 15 residues long. The V gene lost 4 bases and the J gene lost 8 bases, with 17 bases spanning the gap.